This T cell receptor beta chain is drawn from a study of blood T cell repertoires in COVID-19. In the study's own analysis: Cell counts per sample came from amplifying reference gene primers. Sequencing was performed with immunoSEQ multiplex PCR; in TCRdb, only in-frame clones are kept and a portion is missing. The V and J calls and the clone size are those of that table, but D and trimming were determined from the DNA. The sample consists of 300,000 to 400,000 clones, roughly 90% of them appearing once. This CDR3 is built from 13 residues. V dropped 1 base and J dropped 13 bases, with 16 bases sitting between them.

The V and J genes are TRBV12-3 or TRBV12-4 and TRBJ1-2, with no clear D. The receptor was derived from a woman in her 70s with COVID-19, enrolled during active disease. The sequenced sample was peripheral blood. Written as DNA, the CDR3 is TGTGCCAGCAGTTTAGGGAAGGCTAGAAACCCCACCTTC. Its protein product is CASSLGKARNPTF.